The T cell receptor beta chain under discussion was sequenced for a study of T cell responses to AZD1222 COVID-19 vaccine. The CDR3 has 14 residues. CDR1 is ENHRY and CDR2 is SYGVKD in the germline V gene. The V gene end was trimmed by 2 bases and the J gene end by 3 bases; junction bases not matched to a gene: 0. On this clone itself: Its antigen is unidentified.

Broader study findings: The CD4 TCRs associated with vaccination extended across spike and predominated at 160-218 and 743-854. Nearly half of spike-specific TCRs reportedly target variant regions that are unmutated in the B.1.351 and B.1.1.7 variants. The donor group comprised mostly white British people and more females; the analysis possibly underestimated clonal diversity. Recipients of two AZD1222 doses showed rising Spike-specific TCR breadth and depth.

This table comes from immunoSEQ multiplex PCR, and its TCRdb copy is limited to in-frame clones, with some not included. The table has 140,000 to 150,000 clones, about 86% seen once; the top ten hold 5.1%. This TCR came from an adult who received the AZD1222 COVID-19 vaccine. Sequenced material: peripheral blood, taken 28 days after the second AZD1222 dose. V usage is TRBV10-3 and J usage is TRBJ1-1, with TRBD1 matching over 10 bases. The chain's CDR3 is CAISEGQGDTEAFF. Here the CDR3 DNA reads TGTGCCATCAGTGAGGGACAGGGGGACACTGAAGCTTTCTTT.